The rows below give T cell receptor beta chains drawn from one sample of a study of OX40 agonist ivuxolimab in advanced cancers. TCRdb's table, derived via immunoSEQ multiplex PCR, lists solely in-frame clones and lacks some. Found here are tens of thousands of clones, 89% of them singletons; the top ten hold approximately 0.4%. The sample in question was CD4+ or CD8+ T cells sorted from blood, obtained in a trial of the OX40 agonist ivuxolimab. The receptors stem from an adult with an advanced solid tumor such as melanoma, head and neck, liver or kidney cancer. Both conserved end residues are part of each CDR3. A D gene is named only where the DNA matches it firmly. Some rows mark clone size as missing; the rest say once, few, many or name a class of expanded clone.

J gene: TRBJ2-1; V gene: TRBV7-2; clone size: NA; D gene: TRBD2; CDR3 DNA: TGTGCCAGCAGCTTAGCTAGCGGGGCAAGGGGTGAGCAGTTCTTC; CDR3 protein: CASSLASGARGEQFF
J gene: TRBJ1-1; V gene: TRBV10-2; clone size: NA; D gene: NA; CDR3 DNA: TGCGCCAGCAGTGTGCCAGGGCTTAACACTGAAGCTTTCTTT; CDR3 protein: CASSVPGLNTEAFF
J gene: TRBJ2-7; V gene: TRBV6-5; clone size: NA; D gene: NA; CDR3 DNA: TGTGCCAGCAGTTACGGCCCCGGAGTTTACGAGCAGTACTTC; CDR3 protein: CASSYGPGVYEQYF
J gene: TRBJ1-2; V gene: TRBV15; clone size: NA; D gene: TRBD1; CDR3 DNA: TGTGCCACCAGCACGTCCGGGACAGGGGTAGTCGGAGGCTACACCTTC; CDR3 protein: CATSTSGTGVVGGYTF
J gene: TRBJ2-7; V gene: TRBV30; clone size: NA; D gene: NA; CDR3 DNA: TGTGCTGCTGGGAGGGGGCCTTACGAGCAGTACTTC; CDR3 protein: CAAGRGPYEQYF
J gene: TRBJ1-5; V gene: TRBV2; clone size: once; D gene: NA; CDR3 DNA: TGTGCCAGCAGTGAGGCAGAGCTAAATCAGCCCCAGCATTTT; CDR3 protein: CASSEAELNQPQHF
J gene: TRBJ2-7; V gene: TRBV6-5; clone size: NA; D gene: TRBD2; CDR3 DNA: TGTGCCAGCAGTTACGGGGTGGGAGGGTCCTACGAGCAGTACTTC; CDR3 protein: CASSYGVGGSYEQYF
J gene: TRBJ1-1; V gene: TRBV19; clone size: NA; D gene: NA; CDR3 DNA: TGTGCCAGTAGTTCACTGCTTAACACTGAAGCTTTCTTT; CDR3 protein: CASSSLLNTEAFF
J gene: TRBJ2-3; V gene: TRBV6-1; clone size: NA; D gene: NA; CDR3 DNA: TGTGCCAGCAGTGAAAGATCAGATACGCAGTATTTT; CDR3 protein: CASSERSDTQYF
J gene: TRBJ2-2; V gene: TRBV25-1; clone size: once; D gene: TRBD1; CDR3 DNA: TGTGCCAGCACCCGGACAGGGGAAACTACGAACACCGGGGAGCTGTTTTTT; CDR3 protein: CASTRTGETTNTGELFF
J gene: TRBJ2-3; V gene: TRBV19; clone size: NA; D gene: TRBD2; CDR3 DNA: TGTGCCAGTTTAGCGGGCGACACAGATACGCAGTATTTT; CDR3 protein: CASLAGDTDTQYF
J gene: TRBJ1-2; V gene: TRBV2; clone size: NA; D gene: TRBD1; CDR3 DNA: TGTGCCAGCAGTCAGCAAGGGACAGGTGCTAGAAGTAATGGCTACACCTTC; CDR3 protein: CASSQQGTGARSNGYTF
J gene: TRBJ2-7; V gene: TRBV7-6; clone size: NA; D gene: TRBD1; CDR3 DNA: TGTGCCAGCAGCTTAGGTCCAGGGGGCGTCGAGCAGTACTTC; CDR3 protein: CASSLGPGGVEQYF
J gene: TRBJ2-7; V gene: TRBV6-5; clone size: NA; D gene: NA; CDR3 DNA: TGTGCCAGCAGTGCGAACCTTGGGGCGCGGTACGAGCAGTACTTC; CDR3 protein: CASSANLGARYEQYF
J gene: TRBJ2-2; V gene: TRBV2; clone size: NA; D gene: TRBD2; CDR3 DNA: TGTGCCAGCAGTGAAAGTCTAGCGGGAGTCAGCGGGGAGCTGTTTTTT; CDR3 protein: CASSESLAGVSGELFF
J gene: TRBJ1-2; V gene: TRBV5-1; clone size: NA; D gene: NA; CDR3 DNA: TGCGCCAGCAGCTTGGAGGGGGGCTATGGCTACACCTTC; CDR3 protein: CASSLEGGYGYTF
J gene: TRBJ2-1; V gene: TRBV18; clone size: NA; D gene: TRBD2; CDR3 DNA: TGTGCCAGCTCATCGACTAGCTCCAATGAGCAGTTCTTC; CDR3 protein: CASSSTSSNEQFF
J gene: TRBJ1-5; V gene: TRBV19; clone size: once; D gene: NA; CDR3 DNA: TGTGCCAGTAGTTTCTTGGGGGCCGGCAATCAGCCCCAGCATTTT; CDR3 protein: CASSFLGAGNQPQHF
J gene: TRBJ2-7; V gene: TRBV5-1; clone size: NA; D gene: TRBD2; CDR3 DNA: TGCGCCAGCACCATGACTAGCGGGAAAGCCGAGCAGTACTTC; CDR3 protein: CASTMTSGKAEQYF
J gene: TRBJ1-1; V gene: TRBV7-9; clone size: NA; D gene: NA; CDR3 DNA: TGTGCCAGCGCACCGAACACTGAAGCTTTCTTT; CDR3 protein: CASAPNTEAFF